Following are 30 T cell receptor beta chains from one sample sequenced in a study of cytomegalovirus exposure and HLA in healthy donors. The repertoire was sequenced with immunoSEQ multiplex PCR; TCRdb's copy has only in-frame clones and lacks some. The data show 100,000 or so clones, with more than 75% seen just once and approximately 5.8% held by the top ten. Sample: PBMCs. Every receptor here comes from a young man in good health and CMV-seropositive.

In its sample, this clone was seen a few times. The chain carries TRBV5-8 and TRBJ1-5; unclear D gene. The V end lost 6 bases, the J end lost 1 base, and 11 bases lay between the germline ends. This CDR3 contains 14 residues. CDR1 and CDR2 from the germline V gene are SGHTS and YDEGEE. The CDR3 reads CASNMGRSNQPQHF. The CDR3 region has the DNA TGTGCCAGCAACATGGGCAGAAGCAATCAGCCCCAGCATTTT.

The chain links TRBV2 to TRBJ2-2; D is possibly TRBD1 (6 bases). V lost 2 bases, J lost 1 base, and 14 bases lay in between. The CDR3 loop spans 17 amino acids. CDR1 and CDR2 from the germline V gene are SNHLY and FYNNEI. Here the CDR3 reads CASSEFPGTQNTGELFF. In DNA, the CDR3 is TGTGCCAGCAGTGAATTTCCGGGGACACAGAACACCGGGGAGCTGTTTTTT.

The genes are TRBV9 and TRBJ2-1; TRBD2 matches at 7 bases. Germline V lookup: CDR1 SGDLS, CDR2 YYNGEE. The CDR3 runs 15 residues. Unmatched junction bases numbered 5, after V lost 2 bases and J lost 3 bases. CDR3 loop: CASSVGGGVYNEQFF. The CDR3 nucleotides read TGTGCCAGCAGCGTGGGGGGAGGGGTCTACAATGAGCAGTTCTTC. Drawing the rest from reference TRBV9 and TRBJ2-1, the complete variable domain is DSGVTQTPKHLITATGQRVTLRCSPRSGDLSVYWYQQSLDQGLQFLIQYYNGEERAKGNILERFSAQQFPDLHSELNLSSLELGDSALYFCASSVGGGVYNEQFFGPGTRLTVL.

This clone was counted a few times. The V call is TRBV10-3, the J call TRBJ2-7; 8 bases agree with TRBD2. Germline trimming cut 6 bases from V and 4 bases from J; bases unmatched to any gene: 11. The CDR3 runs 15 residues. Germline assignment: CDR1 ENHRY and CDR2 SYGVKD. The CDR3 here is CAIRPGLESRYEQYF. The CDR3 DNA sequence: TGTGCCATCAGGCCGGGACTAGAATCAAGGTACGAGCAGTACTTC.

The chain couples TRBV5-4 to TRBJ1-2; D perhaps matches TRBD1 (6 bases). Germline CDR1 and CDR2: SGHNT and YYREEE (reference sequence). V shed 0 bases and J shed 2 bases, with 11 bases lying between them. This CDR3 is 15 amino acids long. In DNA, the CDR3 is TGTGCCAGCAGCTTGGAAGGGGGGGGCAACTATGGCTACACCTTC. Translating it yields CASSLEGGGNYGYTF.

The chain joins TRBV5-4 to TRBJ1-2; TRBD1 matches 7 bases. CDR1 is SGHNT, CDR2 YYREEE, per germline (reference sequence). V lost 4 bases and J lost 4; bases outside the gene matches: 7. This CDR3 has 14 residues. The CDR3 reads CASSPGGQVYGYTF. CDR3 DNA: TGTGCCAGCAGCCCGGGCGGACAGGTCTATGGCTACACCTTC. Complete variable domain (other parts from reference TRBV5-4 and TRBJ1-2): ETGVTQSPTHLIKTRGQQVTLRCSSQSGHNTVSWYQQALGQGPQFIFQYYREEENGRGNFPPRFSGLQFPNYSSELNVNALELDDSALYLCASSPGGQVYGYTFGSGTRLTVV.

The gene calls are TRBV15 and TRBJ1-4; maybe TRBD1 (6 bases). The CDR3 is 16 residues long. The V gene's germline CDR1 is LNHNV and CDR2 YYDKDF (reference sequence). V was cut by 1 base and J by 5 bases, with 14 bases left in between. CDR3 DNA: TGTGCCACCAGCAGAGGTCAAGACAGGCCCAATGAAAAACTGTTTTTT. Amino acid sequence: CATSRGQDRPNEKLFF.

The chain couples TRBV27 to TRBJ2-7, with D possibly matching TRBD2 (6 bases). V lost 3 bases and J 1 base, leaving 10 bases between the germline ends. CDR3 length: 14 residues. Germline loops: CDR1 MNHEY, CDR2 SMNVEV (reference sequence). This CDR3 reads CASSFSGGSYEQYF. As DNA, the CDR3 is TGTGCCAGCAGTTTTAGCGGAGGTTCCTACGAGCAGTACTTC.

The chain couples TRBV7-9 to TRBJ2-2; TRBD2 matches 7 bases. The germline CDR1 and CDR2 sequences are SEHNR and FQNEAQ (reference sequence). V trimming: 5 bases; J trimming: 6 bases; junction bases outside the gene matches: 12. This CDR3 spans 16 amino acids. The CDR3 sequence: CASSLTSAHGPGELFF. The CDR3 DNA reads TGTGCCAGCAGCCTAACTAGCGCCCACGGCCCCGGGGAGCTGTTTTTT.

This chain joins TRBV9 and TRBJ2-5, with 13 positions matching TRBD2. The CDR3 consists of 16 residues. With 4 bases clipped from V and 4 bases from J, the junction kept 7 bases outside the gene matches. Germline loops: CDR1 SGDLS, CDR2 YYNGEE. The CDR3 nucleotides are TGTGCCAGCAGCCCGGGGACTAGCGGGGCGATAGAGACCCAGTACTTC. Translation: CASSPGTSGAIETQYF.

V usage is TRBV11-3 and J usage is TRBJ2-5; maybe TRBD2 (6 bases). V lost 1 base and J 4 bases, leaving 7 bases between the germline ends. This CDR3 spans 13 amino acids. Germline V gene sequence: CDR1 SGHNT, CDR2 YENEEA. The CDR3 here is CASSLAGAETQYF. CDR3 DNA sequence: TGTGCCAGCAGCTTAGCGGGAGCAGAGACCCAGTACTTC. Full variable domain (outside the CDR3, taken from reference TRBV11-3 and TRBJ2-5): EAGVVQSPRYKIIEKKQPVAFWCNPISGHNTLYWYLQNLGQGPELLIRYENEEAVDDSQLPKDRFSAERLKGVDSTLKIQPAELGDSAVYLCASSLAGAETQYFGPGTRLLVL.

V usage is TRBV7-6 and J usage is TRBJ2-2; 10 bases fit TRBD2. The CDR3 is 19 residues long. Germline V gives CDR1 SGHVS, CDR2 FNYEAQ. V lost 3 bases, J lost 3 bases, and 13 bases stayed unmatched. The CDR3 nucleotides read TGTGCCAGCAGCTTTGCGTCTAGCGGGAGTGTAAGGGACACCGGGGAGCTGTTTTTT. Its protein is CASSFASSGSVRDTGELFF.

The chain is built from TRBV19 and TRBJ2-3; no reliable D call. Germline-derived CDR1 and CDR2 are LNHDA and SQIVND (reference sequence). Trimming took off 4 bases at V and 5 bases at J, with 10 bases between the two ends. The CDR3 has 13 amino acids. Written as DNA, the CDR3 is TGTGCCAGTAGTAACAGTGCTCTAGATACGCAGTATTTT. It encodes CASSNSALDTQYF.

The gene calls are TRBV28 and TRBJ1-3; D not certain. The V gene's germline CDR1 is MDHEN and CDR2 SYDVKM. The CDR3 length is 17 residues. V dropped 1 base and J dropped 3 bases, with 16 bases sitting between them. CDR3: CASSLLSSGLFGNTIYF. CDR3 in DNA: TGTGCCAGCAGTTTATTGAGTTCGGGGTTATTTGGAAACACCATATATTTT.

V is TRBV7-2 and J is TRBJ2-7; 9 bases are shared with TRBD2. CDR1 is SGHTA and CDR2 is FQGNSA in the germline V gene. This CDR3 region has 15 residues. Trimming cost V 5 bases and J 4 bases; bases outside gene matches: 9. The CDR3 protein is CASSTGLASMYEQYF. CDR3 coding DNA: TGTGCCAGCAGCACTGGACTAGCGAGTATGTACGAGCAGTACTTC.

The J gene is TRBJ2-3, the V gene TRBV4-2; 7 nucleotides match TRBD1. This CDR3 is built from 17 residues. The ends lost 4 bases at V and 0 bases at J; junction bases unmatched: 10. Germline assignment: CDR1 LGHNA and CDR2 YNFKEQ. CDR3 coding DNA: TGTGCCAGCAGCCTTAAAGTGGGGACAGCGAGCACAGATACGCAGTATTTT. The encoded protein is CASSLKVGTASTDTQYF.

The V call is TRBV10-3, the J call TRBJ2-5; TRBD1 aligns across 7 bases. After removal of 3 bases from V and 3 bases from J, the junction contained 7 bases not matched to a gene. The CDR3 contains 15 residues. Germline CDR1 ENHRY, CDR2 SYGVKD. CDR3 nucleotides: TGTGCCATCAGTGATTTGAGGGGGCGGGAAGAGACCCAGTACTTC. Translation: CAISDLRGREETQYF.

The count of this clone is one. The chain uses TRBV6-5 and TRBJ2-7; 14 nucleotides line up with TRBD2. CDR1 MNHEY and CDR2 SVGAGI come from the germline V gene. The CDR3 extends over 15 amino acids. After removal of 6 bases from V and 4 bases from J, the junction contained 5 bases not matched to a gene. The CDR3 DNA follows: TGTGCCAGCAGCCGGAGACTAGCGGGAGGGTACGAGCAGTACTTC. Translated: CASSRRLAGGYEQYF.

The J gene is TRBJ1-4, the V gene TRBV7-3; the D gene is possibly TRBD1 (6 bases). V dropped 4 bases and J dropped 1 base, with 22 bases sitting between them. Germline V CDR1 and CDR2: SGHTA, FQGTGA. CDR3 size: 19 residues. In DNA, the CDR3 is TGTGCCAGCAGCTCGCCCCTCTACAGGGAGGGGGGAACTAATGAAAAACTGTTTTTT. It codes for CASSSPLYREGGTNEKLFF.

The chain uses TRBV25-1 and TRBJ1-1; D remains ambiguous. Trimming took off 1 base at V and 1 base at J, with 7 bases between the two ends. Germline V gene lookup returns CDR1 MGHDK and CDR2 SYGVNS. This CDR3 spans 14 amino acids. The CDR3 region is CASSEFQANTEAFF. The CDR3, as DNA: TGTGCCAGCAGTGAATTTCAGGCGAACACTGAAGCTTTCTTT.

The rearrangement links TRBV2 to TRBJ2-3; TRBD2 matches at 11 bases. V was clipped by 4 bases and J by 1 base; unmatched bases: 16. CDR3 length equals 20 residues. Germline CDR1 is SNHLY and CDR2 is FYNNEI. The CDR3 coding sequence is TGTGCCAGCAGTGTTTCGTCTAGCGGGAGGAGCCGGCGGGGCACAGATACGCAGTATTTT. The encoded protein is CASSVSSSGRSRRGTDTQYF.

The J gene is TRBJ2-7, the V gene TRBV4-1, with D maybe TRBD2 (6 bases). Germline values: CDR1 MGHRA, CDR2 YSYEKL. With 5 bases removed from V and 4 bases from J, the gap between germline ends came to 24 bases. The CDR3 consists of 17 residues. Here the CDR3 reads CASSSLLGAGTPYEQYF. Written as DNA, the CDR3 is TGCGCCAGCAGCTCCCTTCTAGGGGCGGGGACGCCTTACGAGCAGTACTTC.

This clone was seen once. The J gene is TRBJ2-7, the V gene TRBV27, with TRBD1 matching 7 bases. The germline CDR1 and CDR2 sequences are MNHEY and SMNVEV (reference sequence). The CDR3 consists of 15 residues. The ends lost 5 bases at V and 2 bases at J; junction bases unmatched: 9. CDR3 coding DNA: TGTGCCAGCAGTACGAAGACAGGGAACCCCTACGAGCAGTACTTC. Its translation: CASSTKTGNPYEQYF.

The V gene is TRBV6-5, the J gene TRBJ2-5, with 10 bases aligning to TRBD1. The CDR3 extends over 14 amino acids. J was trimmed by 5 bases and V by 5 bases; bases with no gene match: 5. CDR1 is MNHEY and CDR2 is SVGAGI in the germline V gene. Here the CDR3 reads CASSKTGGMETQYF. CDR3 DNA sequence: TGTGCCAGCAGTAAGACAGGGGGCATGGAGACCCAGTACTTC.

The rearrangement joins TRBV2 to TRBJ1-2, with a tentative D call TRBD1 (6 bases). The CDR3 sequence is 14 residues long. Per germline, CDR1 SNHLY and CDR2 FYNNEI. V was shortened by 7 bases and J by 5 bases, with 17 bases between the two germline ends. The DNA of the CDR3 is TGTGCCAGCAACGAGGGTAGGGGGGGGTATGGCTACACCTTC. Amino acid sequence: CASNEGRGGYGYTF.

The rearrangement joins TRBV27 to TRBJ2-7; 10 positions match TRBD1. Trimming took 5 bases from V and 6 from J; bases not matched to a gene: 13. Germline loops: CDR1 MNHEY, CDR2 SMNVEV (reference sequence). The CDR3 is 16 amino acids. This chain's CDR3 is CASSPKDRGDVSEQYF. The CDR3 DNA follows: TGTGCCAGCAGTCCCAAGGACAGGGGGGACGTCAGCGAGCAGTACTTC.

The chain links TRBV11-2 to TRBJ2-1; TRBD1 aligns across 9 bases. The CDR3 has 14 amino acids. Germline CDR1 is SGHAT and CDR2 is FQNNGV. Losses at the gene ends were 5 bases for V and 9 bases for J; bases not matched to a gene: 8. The CDR3, as DNA: TGTGCCAGCAGCCGGGACAGGGCGGTCGGTGAGCAGTTCTTC. It translates to CASSRDRAVGEQFF.

V and J are TRBV7-8 and TRBJ2-1; no clear D gene. Trimming shortened V by 2 bases and J by 4 bases, and 12 bases separated the two germline ends. CDR3 size: 15 residues. The V gene's germline CDR1 is SGHVS and CDR2 FQNEAQ. In nucleotides, the CDR3 is TGTGCCAGCAGCTTAATCGGTAACAGTTACAATGAGCAGTTCTTC. As protein: CASSLIGNSYNEQFF.

In its sample, this clone was seen a few times. The chain carries TRBV18 and TRBJ1-1; 7 nucleotides align to TRBD1. From germline, CDR1 is KGHSH and CDR2 LQKENI. V dropped 3 bases and J dropped 3; count of bases not matched to a gene: 7. The CDR3 totals 15 residues. The CDR3 is CASSPRGLSDTEAFF. The CDR3 bases are TGTGCCAGCTCACCTAGGGGGCTGAGCGACACTGAAGCTTTCTTT.

The chain combines TRBV7-2 with TRBJ2-1; D not resolved. CDR1 is SGHTA, CDR2 FQGNSA, per germline. V lost 5 bases to trimming and J lost 0 bases, with 14 bases between them. The CDR3 is 16 amino acids. CDR3 sequence (DNA): TGTGCCAGCAGCCAAATCCGACTGAGCTCCTACAATGAGCAGTTCTTC. Its translation: CASSQIRLSSYNEQFF.